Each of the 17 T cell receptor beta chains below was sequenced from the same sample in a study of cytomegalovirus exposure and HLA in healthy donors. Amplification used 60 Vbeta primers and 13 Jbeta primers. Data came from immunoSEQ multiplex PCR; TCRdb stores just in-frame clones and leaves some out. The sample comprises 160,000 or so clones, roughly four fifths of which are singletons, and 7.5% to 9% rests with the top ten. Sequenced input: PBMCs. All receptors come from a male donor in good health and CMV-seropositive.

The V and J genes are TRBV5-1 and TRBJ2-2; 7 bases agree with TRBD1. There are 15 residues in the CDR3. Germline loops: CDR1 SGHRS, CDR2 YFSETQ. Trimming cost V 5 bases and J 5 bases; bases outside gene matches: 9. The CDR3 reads CASRHLRGLTGELFF. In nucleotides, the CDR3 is TGCGCCAGCAGGCATCTCAGGGGGTTAACCGGGGAGCTGTTTTTT.

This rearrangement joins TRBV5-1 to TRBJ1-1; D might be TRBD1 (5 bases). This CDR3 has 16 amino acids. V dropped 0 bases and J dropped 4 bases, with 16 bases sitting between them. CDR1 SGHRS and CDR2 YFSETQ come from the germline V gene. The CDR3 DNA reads TGCGCCAGCAGCTTGGACTTGGGGCAGGGTGGCACTGAAGCTTTCTTT. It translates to CASSLDLGQGGTEAFF.

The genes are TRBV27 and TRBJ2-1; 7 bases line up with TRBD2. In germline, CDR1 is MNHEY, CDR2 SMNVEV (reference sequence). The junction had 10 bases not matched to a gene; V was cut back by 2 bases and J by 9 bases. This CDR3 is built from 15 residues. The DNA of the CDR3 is TGTGCCAGCAGTTTACTCGGACTAGTCGAAAGTGAGCAGTTCTTC. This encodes CASSLLGLVESEQFF.

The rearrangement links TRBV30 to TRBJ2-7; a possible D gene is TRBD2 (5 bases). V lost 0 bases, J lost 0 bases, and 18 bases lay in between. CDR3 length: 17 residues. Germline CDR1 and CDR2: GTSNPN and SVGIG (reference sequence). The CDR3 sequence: CAWSVPGSGSSSYEQYF. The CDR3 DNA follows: TGTGCCTGGAGTGTACCCGGATCGGGATCGAGCTCCTACGAGCAGTACTTC.

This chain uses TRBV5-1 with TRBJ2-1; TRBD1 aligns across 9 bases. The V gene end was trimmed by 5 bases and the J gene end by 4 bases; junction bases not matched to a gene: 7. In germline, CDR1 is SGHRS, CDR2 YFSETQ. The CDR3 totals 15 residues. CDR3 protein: CASRHDRGGYNEQFF. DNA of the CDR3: TGCGCCAGCAGGCACGACAGGGGGGGATACAATGAGCAGTTCTTC.

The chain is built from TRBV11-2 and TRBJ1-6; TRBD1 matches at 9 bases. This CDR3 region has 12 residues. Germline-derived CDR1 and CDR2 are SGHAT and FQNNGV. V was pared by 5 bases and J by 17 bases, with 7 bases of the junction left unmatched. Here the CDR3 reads CASSRGQGKFHF. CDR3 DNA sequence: TGTGCCAGCAGCCGGGGACAGGGCAAATTCCACTTT.

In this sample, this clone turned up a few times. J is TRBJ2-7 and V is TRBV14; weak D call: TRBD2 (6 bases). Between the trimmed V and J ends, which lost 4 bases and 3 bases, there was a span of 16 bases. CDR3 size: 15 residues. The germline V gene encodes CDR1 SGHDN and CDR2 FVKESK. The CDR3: CASSPPIQGLYEQYF. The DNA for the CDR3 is TGTGCCAGCAGCCCCCCCATCCAGGGACTCTACGAGCAGTACTTC.

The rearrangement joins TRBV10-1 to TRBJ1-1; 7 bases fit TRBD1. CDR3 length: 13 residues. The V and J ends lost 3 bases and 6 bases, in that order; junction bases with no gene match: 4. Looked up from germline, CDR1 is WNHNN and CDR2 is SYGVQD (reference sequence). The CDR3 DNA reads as TGCGCCAGCAGTGAACAGGGGCTGGCTGAAGCTTTCTTT. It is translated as CASSEQGLAEAFF.

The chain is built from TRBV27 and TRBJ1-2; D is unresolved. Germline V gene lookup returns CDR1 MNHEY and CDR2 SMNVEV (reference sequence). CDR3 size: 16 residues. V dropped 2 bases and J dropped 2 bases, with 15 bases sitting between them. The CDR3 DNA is TGTGCCAGCAGTTTACAACAAACGGAGGCCAACTATGGCTACACCTTC. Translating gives CASSLQQTEANYGYTF.

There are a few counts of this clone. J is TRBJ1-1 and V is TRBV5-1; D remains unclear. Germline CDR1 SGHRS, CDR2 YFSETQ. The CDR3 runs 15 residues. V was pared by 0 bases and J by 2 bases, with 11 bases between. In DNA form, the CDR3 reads TGCGCCAGCAGCTTGGAAGGACTGACTAACACTGAAGCTTTCTTT. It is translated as CASSLEGLTNTEAFF.

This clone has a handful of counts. This CDR3 is CASSQDSGRRTGELFF. The CDR3 DNA is TGTGCCAGCAGCCAAGATAGCGGGAGACGCACCGGGGAGCTGTTTTTT. The rearrangement joins TRBV14 to TRBJ2-2; 9 nucleotides align to TRBD2. There are 16 residues in the CDR3. The trim removed 0 bases at V and 4 bases at J, leaving 3 bases unmatched. CDR1 is SGHDN, CDR2 FVKESK, per germline.

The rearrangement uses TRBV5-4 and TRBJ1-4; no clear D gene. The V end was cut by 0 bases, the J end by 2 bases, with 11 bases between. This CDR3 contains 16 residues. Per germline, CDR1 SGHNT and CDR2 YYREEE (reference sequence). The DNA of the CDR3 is TGTGCCAGCAGCTTGGAAGGTTCCGGGACTAATGAAAAACTGTTTTTT. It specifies CASSLEGSGTNEKLFF.

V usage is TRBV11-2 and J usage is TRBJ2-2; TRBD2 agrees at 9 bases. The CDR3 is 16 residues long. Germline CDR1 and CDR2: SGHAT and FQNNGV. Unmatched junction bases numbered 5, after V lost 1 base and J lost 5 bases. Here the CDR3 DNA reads TGTGCCAGCAGCTTAGTCGCTAGCGGGAAAACCGGGGAGCTGTTTTTT. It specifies CASSLVASGKTGELFF.

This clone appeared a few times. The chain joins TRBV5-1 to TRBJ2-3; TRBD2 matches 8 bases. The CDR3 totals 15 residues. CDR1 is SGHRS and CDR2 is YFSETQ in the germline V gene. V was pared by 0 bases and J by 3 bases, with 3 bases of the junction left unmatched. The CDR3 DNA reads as TGCGCCAGCAGCTTGGACGGGGGGGTTACAGATACGCAGTATTTT. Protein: CASSLDGGVTDTQYF.

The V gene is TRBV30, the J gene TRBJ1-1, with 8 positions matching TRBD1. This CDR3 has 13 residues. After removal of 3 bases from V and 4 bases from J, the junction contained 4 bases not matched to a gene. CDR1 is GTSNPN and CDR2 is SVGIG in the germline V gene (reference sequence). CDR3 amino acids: CAWSEQGGTEAFF. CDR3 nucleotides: TGTGCCTGGAGCGAACAGGGGGGCACTGAAGCTTTCTTT.

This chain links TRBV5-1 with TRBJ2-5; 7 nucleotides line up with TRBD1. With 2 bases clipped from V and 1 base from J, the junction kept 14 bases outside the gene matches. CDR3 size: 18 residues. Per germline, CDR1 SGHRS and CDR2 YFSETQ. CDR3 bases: TGCGCCAGCAGCTTTCGACAGGGTTATTGGACTGTCCAAGAGACCCAGTACTTC. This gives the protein CASSFRQGYWTVQETQYF. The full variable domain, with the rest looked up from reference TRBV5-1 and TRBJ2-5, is KAGVTQTPRYLIKTRGQQVTLSCSPISGHRSVSWYQQTPGQGLQFLFEYFSETQRNKGNFPGRFSGRQFSNSRSEMNVSTLELGDSALYLCASSFRQGYWTVQETQYFGPGTRLLVL.

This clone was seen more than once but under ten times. In DNA form, the CDR3 reads TGTGCCAGCAGACCGACAGGGAGAGCCTACGAGCAGTACTTC. Its translation: CASRPTGRAYEQYF. This rearrangement joins TRBV6-1 to TRBJ2-5; 7 bases are a match to TRBD1. TRBJ2-7 matches the DNA end more closely, so the J call is doubtful. Germline loops: CDR1 MNHNS, CDR2 SASEGT. This CDR3 is 14 amino acids long.